One sample yielded the 23 T cell receptor beta chains listed below, sequenced in a study of OX40 agonist ivuxolimab in advanced cancers. The repertoire was sequenced with immunoSEQ multiplex PCR; TCRdb's copy has only in-frame clones and lacks some. The profile shows more than 65,000 clones, roughly 90% of them singletons. Sample: CD4+ or CD8+ T cells sorted from blood, taken in a trial of the OX40 agonist ivuxolimab. The receptors originated from an adult with an advanced solid tumor such as melanoma, head and neck, liver or kidney cancer.

The V and J genes are TRBV19 and TRBJ1-5, with no clear D. The V gene's germline CDR1 is LNHDA and CDR2 SQIVND (reference sequence). The CDR3 is 13 amino acids. V lost 7 bases and J 6 bases, leaving 13 bases between the germline ends. CDR3 sequence reads: CASNLQRAQPQHF. The CDR3 region has the DNA TGTGCCAGTAACCTTCAAAGAGCTCAGCCCCAGCATTTT.

The genes are TRBV7-2 and TRBJ2-3, with D uncertain. V was shortened by 0 bases and J by 9 bases, with 16 bases between the two germline ends. Germline lookup yields CDR1 SGHTA and CDR2 FQGNSA. This CDR3 is 15 amino acids long. Written as DNA, the CDR3 is TGTGCCAGCAGCTTAGCGGGCCAATCGGCGAGCACGCAGTATTTT. Its translation is CASSLAGQSASTQYF.

The chain combines TRBV18 with TRBJ2-2; 10 bases match TRBD2. V shed 1 base, J shed 3 bases, and the junction held 2 bases outside the gene matches. This CDR3 contains 16 residues. In germline, CDR1 is KGHSH, CDR2 LQKENI. The CDR3 protein is CASSPLAGGDTGELFF. CDR3 nucleotide sequence: TGTGCCAGCTCACCACTAGCGGGGGGTGACACCGGGGAGCTGTTTTTT.

This clone was seen just once. V gene TRBV10-3 combines with J gene TRBJ1-4; the D gene is possibly TRBD1 (5 bases). Germline CDR1 ENHRY, CDR2 SYGVKD. There are 14 residues in the CDR3. V lost 7 bases, J lost 3 bases, and 12 bases lay in between. CDR3 loop: CAINPGGANEKLFF. CDR3 coding DNA: TGTGCCATCAACCCGGGAGGGGCTAATGAAAAACTGTTTTTT.

The rearrangement joins TRBV19 to TRBJ1-4, with D hard to call. The germline V gene has CDR1 LNHDA and CDR2 SQIVND (reference sequence). The CDR3 length is 14 residues. V was clipped by 5 bases and J by 7 bases, with 14 bases between them. CDR3 sequence reads: CASSYSRGGEKLFF. The CDR3 DNA reads TGTGCCAGTAGTTACAGCCGCGGAGGTGAAAAACTGTTTTTT.

The chain links TRBV7-9 to TRBJ2-1; 7 positions agree with TRBD2. The CDR3 is 19 amino acids. Germline CDR1 SEHNR, CDR2 FQNEAQ (reference sequence). Unmatched junction bases numbered 16, after V lost 3 bases and J lost 2 bases. In DNA form, the CDR3 reads TGTGCCAGCAGCTTTCGGGGGGAGCGGCGGTCTCCTACCTACAATGAGCAGTTCTTC. As protein: CASSFRGERRSPTYNEQFF.

The V call is TRBV6-1, the J call TRBJ2-3; 8 bases match TRBD2. The germline V gene has CDR1 MNHNS and CDR2 SASEGT. The length of the CDR3 is 14 residues. Trimming cost V 8 bases and J 8 bases; bases outside gene matches: 12. In DNA, the CDR3 is TGTGCCAGCGGCGGTAGCGGGGCGTCAACTACGCAGTATTTT. Translated, it gives CASGGSGASTTQYF.

The J gene is TRBJ1-1, the V gene TRBV30, with a possible D match to TRBD1 (6 bases). The CDR3 sequence is 12 residues long. V shed 3 bases and J shed 8 bases, with 13 bases lying between them. Germline CDR1 and CDR2: GTSNPN and SVGIG (reference sequence). This CDR3 is CAWRGDKGEAFF. CDR3 DNA sequence: TGTGCCTGGAGAGGGGACAAGGGAGAAGCTTTCTTT. The full variable domain, its missing parts supplied by reference TRBV30 and TRBJ1-1, is SQTIHQWPATLVQPVGSPLSLECTVEGTSNPNLYWYRQAAGRGLQLLFYSVGIGQISSEVPQNLSASRPQDRQFILSSKKLLLSDSGFYLCAWRGDKGEAFFGQGTRLTVV.

The chain couples TRBV7-2 to TRBJ2-2, with 8 bases that match TRBD2. The CDR3 length is 16 residues. The junction had 7 bases not matched to a gene; V was cut back by 5 bases and J by 2 bases. The V gene's germline CDR1 is SGHTA and CDR2 FQGNSA. The CDR3: CASSPKRGTNTGELFF. The DNA of the CDR3 is TGTGCCAGCAGCCCTAAGCGGGGGACAAACACCGGGGAGCTGTTTTTT.

The genes are TRBV19 and TRBJ1-2; TRBD1 might be the D (5 bases). This CDR3 has 16 residues. V was clipped by 6 bases and J by 2 bases, with 19 bases between them. The germline CDR1 and CDR2 sequences are LNHDA and SQIVND (reference sequence). CDR3 DNA: TGTGCCAGTAGGGAACCCCGACGGGGGGTGAACTATGGCTACACCTTC. This gives the protein CASREPRRGVNYGYTF.

The V gene is TRBV7-2, the J gene TRBJ2-5; D is ambiguous. From germline, CDR1 is SGHTA and CDR2 FQGNSA. The V end lost 1 base, the J end lost 4 bases, and 7 bases lay between the germline ends. CDR3 length: 13 amino acids. In DNA form, the CDR3 reads TGTGCCAGCAGCTTAGATAGGTTAGAGACCCAGTACTTC. Translating it yields CASSLDRLETQYF.

The V gene is TRBV11-2, the J gene TRBJ2-1; the D is unclear. Germline CDR1 SGHAT, CDR2 FQNNGV. The CDR3 has 15 amino acids. V shed 5 bases and J shed 5 bases, with 16 bases lying between them. The CDR3 nucleotides are TGTGCCAGCAGCACCAGTTTTGTGGTTGACAATGAGCAGTTCTTC. This translates into CASSTSFVVDNEQFF. The full variable domain, rest sourced from reference TRBV11-2 and TRBJ2-1, is EAGVAQSPRYKIIEKRQSVAFWCNPISGHATLYWYQQILGQGPKLLIQFQNNGVVDDSQLPKDRFSAERLKGVDSTLKIQPAKLEDSAVYLCASSTSFVVDNEQFFGPGTRLTVL.

The chain joins TRBV12-5 to TRBJ2-5; 8 bases are a match to TRBD1. This CDR3 region has 14 residues. The V gene's germline CDR1 is LGHNT and CDR2 FRNRAP. With 6 bases clipped from V and 2 bases from J, the junction kept 5 bases outside the gene matches. The CDR3 is CASGLHRGQETQYF. The DNA for the CDR3 is TGTGCTAGTGGCCTGCACAGGGGGCAAGAGACCCAGTACTTC. Filled out from reference TRBV12-5 and TRBJ2-5, the complete variable domain reads DARVTQTPRHKVTEMGQEVTMRCQPILGHNTVFWYRQTMMQGLELLAYFRNRAPLDDSGMPKDRFSAEMPDATLATLKIQPSEPRDSAVYFCASGLHRGQETQYFGPGTRLLVL.

This chain uses TRBV7-8 with TRBJ2-2; 16 bases line up with TRBD2. The length of the CDR3 is 15 residues. CDR1 is SGHVS, CDR2 FQNEAQ, per germline. V dropped 5 bases and J dropped 6; count of bases not matched to a gene: 0. The CDR3 coding sequence is TGTGCCAGCAGCGGGACTAGCGGGAGGGCCGGGGAGCTGTTTTTT. Translated, it gives CASSGTSGRAGELFF. Using reference TRBV7-8 and TRBJ2-2 for the parts outside the CDR3, the full variable domain is GAGVSQSPRYKVAKRGQDVALRCDPISGHVSLFWYQQALGQGPEFLTYFQNEAQLDKSGLPSDRFFAERPEGSVSTLKIQRTQQEDSAVYLCASSGTSGRAGELFFGEGSRLTVL.

Turning to this clone: Additional DNA sequences in this sample encode the identical CDR3. The rearrangement joins TRBV30 to TRBJ1-2; D might be TRBD1 (6 bases). Trimming shortened V by 3 bases and J by 6 bases, and 11 bases separated the two germline ends. Germline lookup yields CDR1 GTSNPN and CDR2 SVGIG (reference sequence). The CDR3 totals 12 residues. The CDR3 nucleotides read TGTGCCTGGAGGGGGGGGCTGGATGGCTACACCTTC. Translation gives CAWRGGLDGYTF.

The chain is built from TRBV28 and TRBJ2-3; TRBD1 aligns across 8 bases. Germline CDR1 and CDR2: MDHEN and SYDVKM. J gave up 2 bases and V 4 bases, and 2 bases lay outside the gene matches. The CDR3 spans 14 residues. The CDR3 nucleotides read TGTGCCAGCAGTTCGACAGGGGTCACAGATACGCAGTATTTT. Protein sequence: CASSSTGVTDTQYF. The full variable domain, rest sourced from reference TRBV28 and TRBJ2-3, is DVKVTQSSRYLVKRTGEKVFLECVQDMDHENMFWYRQDPGLGLRLIYFSYDVKMKEKGDIPEGYSVSREKKERFSLILESASTNQTSMYLCASSSTGVTDTQYFGPGTRLTVL.

The gene calls are TRBV25-1 and TRBJ1-4; no definite D call. The CDR3 spans 14 residues. Trimming removed 4 bases from V and 7 bases from J, with 13 bases in between. Looked up from germline, CDR1 is MGHDK and CDR2 is SYGVNS. The CDR3 region is CASSGLGRSEKLFF. The CDR3 DNA follows: TGTGCCAGCAGTGGTTTAGGGCGGAGTGAAAAACTGTTTTTT.

This sequence joins TRBV11-2 and TRBJ2-5, with D maybe TRBD1 (5 bases). The V gene's germline CDR1 is SGHAT and CDR2 FQNNGV. Trimming stripped 5 bases from V and 5 bases from J, with 21 bases between. The CDR3 is 16 amino acids. The CDR3 spells CASSPLPRTSTETQYF. The CDR3 DNA reads as TGTGCCAGCAGCCCCCTTCCCCGGACATCAACGGAGACCCAGTACTTC.

The chain employs TRBV18 and TRBJ1-2, with D unresolved. The CDR3 has 14 amino acids. Germline V gives CDR1 KGHSH, CDR2 LQKENI. V lost 0 bases and J lost 3, with 8 bases in between. CDR3 sequence reads: CASSPPSTHYGYTF. The CDR3 DNA is TGTGCCAGCTCACCACCGAGTACTCACTATGGCTACACCTTC.

V usage is TRBV6-6 and J usage is TRBJ1-5; TRBD1 might be the D (5 bases). The length of the CDR3 is 13 residues. The ends were cut back, 8 bases at V and 5 bases at J, with 13 bases in the middle. Germline V gives CDR1 MNHNY, CDR2 SVGAGI (reference sequence). CDR3: CASSEGPYQPQHF. For the CDR3, the DNA is TGTGCCAGCTCTGAGGGGCCTTATCAGCCCCAGCATTTT.

Only one count was recorded for this clone. This CDR3 is CASSWRNYGYTF. CDR3 nucleotide sequence: TGTGCCAGCAGTTGGCGGAACTATGGCTACACCTTC. The chain has TRBV6-5 and TRBJ1-2; D remains ambiguous. The ends were cut back, 4 bases at V and 2 bases at J, with 5 bases in the middle. The CDR3 runs to 12 residues. Germline CDR1 reads MNHEY; CDR2 reads SVGAGI.

V and J are TRBV6-9 and TRBJ1-1, with unresolved D. This CDR3 is 15 amino acids long. Germline CDR1 and CDR2: MNHGY and SVAAGI. Trimming pared 0 bases from V and 7 bases from J, leaving 15 bases between. This CDR3 is CASSYSPPQAGEAFF. The CDR3 DNA sequence: TGTGCCAGCAGTTATTCTCCTCCTCAAGCTGGTGAAGCTTTCTTT.

The chain couples TRBV5-4 to TRBJ2-7, with a tentative D call TRBD1 (5 bases). The V end lost 5 bases, the J end lost 2 bases, and 17 bases lay between the germline ends. Germline loops: CDR1 SGHNT, CDR2 YYREEE (reference sequence). This CDR3 has 15 residues. The CDR3 DNA reads as TGTGCCAGCAGTTCCGCCCCAGGGCCCACCTACGAGCAGTACTTC. Translated, it gives CASSSAPGPTYEQYF.